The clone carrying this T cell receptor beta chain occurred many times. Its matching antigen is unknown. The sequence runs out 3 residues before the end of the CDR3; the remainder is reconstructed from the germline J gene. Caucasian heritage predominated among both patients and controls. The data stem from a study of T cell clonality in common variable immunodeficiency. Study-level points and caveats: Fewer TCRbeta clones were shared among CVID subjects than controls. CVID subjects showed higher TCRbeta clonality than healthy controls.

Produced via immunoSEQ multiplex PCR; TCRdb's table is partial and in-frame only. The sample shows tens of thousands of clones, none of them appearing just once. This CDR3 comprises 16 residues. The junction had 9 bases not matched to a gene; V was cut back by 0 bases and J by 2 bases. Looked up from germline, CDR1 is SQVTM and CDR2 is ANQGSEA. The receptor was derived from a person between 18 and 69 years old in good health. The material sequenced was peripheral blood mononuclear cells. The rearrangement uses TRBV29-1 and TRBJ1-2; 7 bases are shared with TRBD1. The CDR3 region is CSVEDRDRATNYGYTF. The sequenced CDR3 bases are TGCAGCGTTGAAGATCGAGACAGGGCAACAAACTATGGC.